The 6 T cell receptor beta chains given below trace back to one sample, sequenced in a study of Ad26.COV2.S vaccination and SARS-CoV-2 variants. The treatment denotes: 19 received Ad26.COV2.S at low or high dose, single or two shots; 5 received placebo; per-sample allocation not given. The study sampled participants on day 63 after the first vaccine or placebo injection. Assay used: immunoSEQ multiplex PCR; TCRdb lists only in-frame clones, some missing. The sample includes fewer than 500,000 clones, less than 95% of them seen just once. The sequencing used peripheral blood, collected in a trial of Ad26.COV2.S vaccine versus placebo. All receptors come from a person between 18 and 60 years old who received the Ad26.COV2.S COVID-19 vaccine or a placebo.

The genes are TRBV6-2 or TRBV6-3 and TRBJ1-1; no firm D call. V lost 4 bases, J lost 1 base, and 16 bases lay in between. The length of the CDR3 is 16 residues. Germline loops: CDR1 MNHEY, CDR2 SVGEGT. The CDR3 region is CASSSMPPVRNTEAFF. CDR3 DNA sequence: TGTGCCAGCAGTTCTATGCCGCCCGTTAGGAACACTGAAGCTTTCTTT.

The rearrangement uses TRBV29-1 and TRBJ1-5; D is undetermined. V was clipped by 4 bases and J by 3 bases, with 10 bases between them. Germline CDR1 reads SQVTM; CDR2 reads ANQGSEA. The CDR3 sequence is 13 residues long. The CDR3 is CSVVLGFNQPQHF. CDR3 in DNA: TGCAGCGTTGTATTGGGATTCAATCAGCCCCAGCATTTT.

The genes are TRBV5-1 and TRBJ1-1; D gene uncertain. The germline CDR1 and CDR2 sequences are SGHRS and YFSETQ. V lost 1 base and J 6 bases, leaving 10 bases between the germline ends. CDR3 length: 13 residues. The CDR3 coding sequence is TGCGCCAGCAGCTTGTTCGTTGGGTCTGAAGCTTTCTTT. Translated, it gives CASSLFVGSEAFF.

The chain joins TRBV29-1 to TRBJ1-5; D not certain. Germline V gene sequence: CDR1 SQVTM, CDR2 ANQGSEA. V lost 2 bases to trimming and J lost 2 bases, with 13 bases between them. The CDR3 spans 15 residues. The CDR3, as DNA: TGCAGCGTTGAAACGGGGTCAGGTGGCAATCAGCCCCAGCATTTT. Protein product: CSVETGSGGNQPQHF.

The V call is TRBV11-2, the J call TRBJ1-2, with unresolved D. Trimming shortened V by 1 base and J by 3 bases, and 9 bases separated the two germline ends. Germline V CDR1 and CDR2: SGHAT, FQNNGV. There are 14 residues in the CDR3. CDR3 loop: CASSLGRPYYGYTF. The CDR3, as DNA: TGTGCCAGCAGCTTAGGCAGACCTTACTATGGCTACACCTTC.

The chain joins TRBV28 to TRBJ1-2, with D uncertain. Germline V gene lookup returns CDR1 MDHEN and CDR2 SYDVKM. V lost 4 bases and J 8 bases, leaving 14 bases between the germline ends. This CDR3 is built from 13 residues. CDR3 DNA sequence: TGTGCCAGCAGTTCGGAGTCAGTGAAGGGCTACACCTTC. This encodes CASSSESVKGYTF.